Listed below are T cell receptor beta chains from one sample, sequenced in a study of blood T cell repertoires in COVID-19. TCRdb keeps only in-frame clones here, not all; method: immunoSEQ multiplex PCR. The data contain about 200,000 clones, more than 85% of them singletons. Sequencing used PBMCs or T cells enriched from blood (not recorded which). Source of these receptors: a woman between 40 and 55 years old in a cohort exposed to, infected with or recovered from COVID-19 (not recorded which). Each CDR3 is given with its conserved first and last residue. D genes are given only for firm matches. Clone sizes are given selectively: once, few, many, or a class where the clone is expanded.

cdr3_aa: CASIIQGLRNTIYF
cdr3_nt: TGTGCCAGCATTATACAGGGCCTACGAAACACCATATATTTT
d_call: NA
j_call: TRBJ1-3
clone_size: few
v_call: TRBV2

cdr3_aa: CASGGAVQETQYF
cdr3_nt: TGTGCCAGCGGAGGGGCGGTCCAAGAGACCCAGTACTTC
d_call: NA
j_call: TRBJ2-5
clone_size: NA
v_call: TRBV6-5

cdr3_aa: CATSDRSTGPGETQYF
cdr3_nt: TGTGCCACCAGTGATCGATCTACAGGGCCGGGGGAGACCCAGTACTTC
d_call: NA
j_call: TRBJ2-5
clone_size: NA
v_call: TRBV24-1

cdr3_aa: CASSVYSGYEQYF
cdr3_nt: TGTGCCAGCAGCGTCTACAGCGGTTACGAGCAGTACTTC
d_call: NA
j_call: TRBJ2-7
clone_size: NA
v_call: TRBV9

cdr3_aa: CASSNGQGGYEQYF
cdr3_nt: TGTGCCAGCAGCAACGGACAGGGGGGCTACGAGCAGTACTTC
d_call: TRBD1
j_call: TRBJ2-7
clone_size: NA
v_call: TRBV7-6

cdr3_aa: CASSPLGGLDTQYF
cdr3_nt: TGTGCCAGCAGCCCCCTCGGGGGGTTAGATACGCAGTATTTT
d_call: TRBD2
j_call: TRBJ2-3
clone_size: NA
v_call: TRBV7-9

cdr3_aa: CASSLVRGVSYNEQFF
cdr3_nt: TGTGCCAGCAGCTTGGTACGCGGGGTTTCCTACAATGAGCAGTTCTTC
d_call: NA
j_call: TRBJ2-1
clone_size: NA
v_call: TRBV5-6

cdr3_aa: CSASGTDYSNQPQHF
cdr3_nt: TGCAGTGCTAGTGGGACAGATTATAGCAATCAGCCCCAGCATTTT
d_call: TRBD1
j_call: TRBJ1-5
clone_size: NA
v_call: TRBV20-1

cdr3_aa: CASSIFLGGGYGYTF
cdr3_nt: TGTGCCAGTAGTATTTTTTTAGGGGGTGGCTATGGCTACACCTTC
d_call: NA
j_call: TRBJ1-2
clone_size: NA
v_call: TRBV19

cdr3_aa: CASSDRGVDPNTEAFF
cdr3_nt: TGCGCCAGCAGCGACAGGGGAGTGGATCCAAACACTGAAGCTTTCTTT
d_call: TRBD1
j_call: TRBJ1-1
clone_size: NA
v_call: TRBV10-1

cdr3_aa: CASSQDRGSYGYTF
cdr3_nt: TGCGCCAGCAGCCAGGACAGGGGTAGCTATGGCTACACCTTC
d_call: TRBD1
j_call: TRBJ1-2
clone_size: once
v_call: TRBV4-3

cdr3_aa: CASSLYGDTQYF
cdr3_nt: TGTGCCAGCAGCTTATACGGGGATACGCAGTATTTT
d_call: NA
j_call: TRBJ2-3
clone_size: NA
v_call: TRBV7-9

cdr3_aa: CASSLSGGYEQYF
cdr3_nt: TGCGCCAGCAGCTTGTCCGGGGGCTACGAGCAGTACTTC
d_call: NA
j_call: TRBJ2-7
clone_size: NA
v_call: TRBV5-1

cdr3_aa: CASSLYPDSPLHF
cdr3_nt: TGTGCCAGCAGTTTATATCCTGATTCACCCCTCCACTTT
d_call: NA
j_call: TRBJ1-6
clone_size: NA
v_call: TRBV28

cdr3_aa: CASSSRGGQGRETQYF
cdr3_nt: TGTGCCAGCAGCTCTCGAGGTGGACAGGGGCGAGAGACCCAGTACTTC
d_call: TRBD1
j_call: TRBJ2-5
clone_size: NA
v_call: TRBV11-2

cdr3_aa: CASSDQDRANTEAFF
cdr3_nt: TGTGCCAGCAGTGACCAGGACAGAGCGAACACTGAAGCTTTCTTT
d_call: NA
j_call: TRBJ1-1
clone_size: NA
v_call: TRBV6-1